These T cell receptor beta chains were read from a single sample in a study of T cell clusters in autoimmune cytopenias. TCRdb re-analyzed the multiplex PCR reads; it lists each CDR3 protein once, without DNA. The sample totals some 2,000 distinct CDR3 sequences; its top ten clones hold 5.5% to 7.5%. This sample also appeared in a second study, on T cell repertoires in aging, cancer and after chemotherapy.

The sequenced sample consisted of peripheral blood. The receptors come from a human donor in good health. The CDR3 runs from the conserved cysteine through the conserved F or W. Clone size is given for some rows only: seen once, a few or many times, or a class if the clone is expanded.

TRBJ1-4 . TRBV20-1 CSARDDLGQGNEKLFF
TRBJ1-3 . TRBV19 CASTPNSGWSSGNTIYF
TRBJ1-6 medium-sized TRBV7-9 CASSLDSDNSPLHF
TRBJ2-2 . TRBV7-3 CASSLLTSDPNTGELFF
TRBJ1-2 . TRBV12-3/TRBV12-4 CASSIESANYGYTF
TRBJ1-1 . TRBV28 CASSLRNTEAFF
TRBJ1-3 medium-sized TRBV19 CASRRQGRSSGNTIYF
TRBJ2-1 . TRBV12-3/TRBV12-4 CVSSLRSAGNYNEQFF
TRBJ2-1 medium-sized TRBV6-1 CASSEAFSDRVISNEQFF
TRBJ2-1 . TRBV11-1 CASSIAGGHEQYF
TRBJ2-3 medium-sized TRBV6-6 CASSQGLAGGLIFTDTQYF
TRBJ1-2 medium-sized TRBV12-3/TRBV12-4 CASSLGALPTLLGGYTF
TRBJ2-4 . TRBV25-1 CASSTGTGAKNIQYF
TRBJ2-3 large TRBV27 CASSTSGRTQYF
TRBJ1-1 medium-sized TRBV6-6 CASSPVGNTEAFF
TRBJ1-1 medium-sized TRBV15 CATSRPSIPGTGMNTEAFF
TRBJ2-7 . TRBV7-2 CASSWGRANYEQYF
TRBJ1-2 . TRBV4-1 CASSQDRVGGGYTF
TRBJ2-1 . TRBV5-1 CASSIGLAGGPINEQFF
TRBJ2-3 large TRBV5-6 CASSWDVDTQYF
TRBJ2-3 medium-sized TRBV20-1 CSARTSGSTDTQYF
TRBJ2-2 . TRBV20-1 CSARHTGADTGELFF
TRBJ2-7 medium-sized TRBV5-1 CASSSLRYEQYF
TRBJ2-2 large TRBV6-4 CASSEGTEMTGELFF
TRBJ2-3 medium-sized TRBV5-4 CASSFSSAGADTQYF
TRBJ1-1 medium-sized TRBV7-9 CASSLVDGRTGDAAFF
TRBJ2-7 medium-sized TRBV20-1 CSARGDREYYEQYF
TRBJ1-6 medium-sized TRBV5-6 CASSTGTGAHNSPLHF
TRBJ1-1 large TRBV30 CAWSIAMNTEAFF
TRBJ1-6 . TRBV20-1 CSARDGAAGWDSPLHF
TRBJ2-1 medium-sized TRBV4-3 CASSQARLAGSSEQFF